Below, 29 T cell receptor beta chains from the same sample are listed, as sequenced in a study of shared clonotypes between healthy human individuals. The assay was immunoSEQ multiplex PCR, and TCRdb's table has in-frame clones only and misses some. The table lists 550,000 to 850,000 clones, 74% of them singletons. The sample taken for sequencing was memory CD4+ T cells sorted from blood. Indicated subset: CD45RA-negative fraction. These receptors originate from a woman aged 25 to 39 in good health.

The CDR3 DNA reads TGTGCCAGCACCATTATACTTACCTCGGAAAGCGAAAAACTGTTTTTT. Translating it yields CASTIILTSESEKLFF. This rearrangement joins TRBV7-9 to TRBJ1-4; no definite D call. The CDR3 is 16 amino acids. Trimming removed 7 bases at V and 8 bases at J, with 23 bases between. CDR1 and CDR2 from the germline V gene are SEHNR and FQNEAQ (reference sequence).

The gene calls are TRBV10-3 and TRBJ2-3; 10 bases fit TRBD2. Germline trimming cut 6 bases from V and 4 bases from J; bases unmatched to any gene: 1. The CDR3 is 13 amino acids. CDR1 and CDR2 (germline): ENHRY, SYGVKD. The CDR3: CAISLAGADTQYF. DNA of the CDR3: TGTGCCATCAGCCTAGCGGGAGCAGATACGCAGTATTTT.

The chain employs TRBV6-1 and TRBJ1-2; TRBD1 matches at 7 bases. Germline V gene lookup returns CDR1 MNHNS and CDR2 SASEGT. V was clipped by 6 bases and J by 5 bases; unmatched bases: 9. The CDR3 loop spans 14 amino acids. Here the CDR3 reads CASSPGQQTYGYTF. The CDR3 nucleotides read TGTGCCAGCAGCCCGGGACAGCAAACTTATGGCTACACCTTC.

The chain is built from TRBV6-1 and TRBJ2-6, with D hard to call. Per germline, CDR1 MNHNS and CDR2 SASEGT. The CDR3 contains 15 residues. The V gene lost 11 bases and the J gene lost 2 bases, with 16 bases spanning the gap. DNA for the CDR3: TGTGCCGGATACGCACAGAACCCTGGGGCCAACGTCCTGACTTTC. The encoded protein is CAGYAQNPGANVLTF.

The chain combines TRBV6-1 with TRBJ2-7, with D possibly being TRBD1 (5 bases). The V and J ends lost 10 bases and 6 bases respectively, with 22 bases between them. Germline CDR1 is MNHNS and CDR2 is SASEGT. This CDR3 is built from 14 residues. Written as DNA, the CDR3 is TGTGCCATTTCACGGACATTCCCGGCAGGCGAGCAGTACTTC. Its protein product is CAISRTFPAGEQYF.

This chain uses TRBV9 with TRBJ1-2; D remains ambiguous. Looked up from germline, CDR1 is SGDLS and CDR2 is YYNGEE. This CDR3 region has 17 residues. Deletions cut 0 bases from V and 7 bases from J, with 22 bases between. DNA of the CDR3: TGTGCCAGCAGCGTAGCTATTGGAGGTAGGGATGAAGGTGGCTACACCTTC. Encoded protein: CASSVAIGGRDEGGYTF.

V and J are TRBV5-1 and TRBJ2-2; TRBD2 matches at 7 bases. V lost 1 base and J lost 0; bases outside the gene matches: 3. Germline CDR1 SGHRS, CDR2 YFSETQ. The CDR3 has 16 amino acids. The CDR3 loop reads CASSLLSGANTGELFF. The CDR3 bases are TGCGCCAGCAGCTTGCTCAGCGGGGCGAACACCGGGGAGCTGTTTTTT.

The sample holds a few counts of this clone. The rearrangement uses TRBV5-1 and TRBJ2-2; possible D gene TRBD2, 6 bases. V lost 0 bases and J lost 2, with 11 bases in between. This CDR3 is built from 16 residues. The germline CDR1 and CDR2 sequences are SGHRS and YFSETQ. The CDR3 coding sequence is TGCGCCAGCAGCTTGGCAACTAGCCCCAACACCGGGGAGCTGTTTTTT. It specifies CASSLATSPNTGELFF.

The CDR3 spells CASSLHDSNTEAFF. The CDR3 region has the DNA TGTGCCAGCAGCCTCCACGATTCGAACACTGAAGCTTTCTTT. The chain combines TRBV11-1 with TRBJ1-1; D not certain. CDR1 is SGHAT and CDR2 is FQDESV in the germline V gene (reference sequence). The CDR3 has 14 amino acids. The ends were cut back, 5 bases at V and 1 base at J, with 11 bases in the middle.

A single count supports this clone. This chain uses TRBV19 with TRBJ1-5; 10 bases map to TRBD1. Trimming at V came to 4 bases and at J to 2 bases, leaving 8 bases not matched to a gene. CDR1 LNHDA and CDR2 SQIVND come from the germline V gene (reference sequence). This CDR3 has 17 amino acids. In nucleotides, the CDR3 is TGTGCCAGTAGTAGGGACAGGGGTACTGTGGGCAATCAGCCCCAGCATTTT. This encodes CASSRDRGTVGNQPQHF.

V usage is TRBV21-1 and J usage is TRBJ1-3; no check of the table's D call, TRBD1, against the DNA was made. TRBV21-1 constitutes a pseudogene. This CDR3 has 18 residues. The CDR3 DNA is TGTGCCAGCACCAACAATTCGACCCGACATCTCTCTGGAAACACCATATATTTT. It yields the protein CASTNNSTRHLSGNTIYF.

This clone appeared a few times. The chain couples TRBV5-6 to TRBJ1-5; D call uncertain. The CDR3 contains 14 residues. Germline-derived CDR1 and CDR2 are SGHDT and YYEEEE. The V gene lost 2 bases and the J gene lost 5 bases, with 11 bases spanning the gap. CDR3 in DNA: TGTGCCAGCAGCTTTTACTCGGGGTATCAGCCCCAGCATTTT. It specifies CASSFYSGYQPQHF.

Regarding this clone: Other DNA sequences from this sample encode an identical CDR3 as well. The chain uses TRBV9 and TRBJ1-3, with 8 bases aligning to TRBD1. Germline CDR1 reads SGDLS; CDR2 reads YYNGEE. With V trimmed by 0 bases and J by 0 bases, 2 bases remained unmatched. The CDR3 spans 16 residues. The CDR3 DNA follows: TGTGCCAGCAGCGTAGGTCAGGGGGCCTCTGGAAACACCATATATTTT. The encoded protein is CASSVGQGASGNTIYF.

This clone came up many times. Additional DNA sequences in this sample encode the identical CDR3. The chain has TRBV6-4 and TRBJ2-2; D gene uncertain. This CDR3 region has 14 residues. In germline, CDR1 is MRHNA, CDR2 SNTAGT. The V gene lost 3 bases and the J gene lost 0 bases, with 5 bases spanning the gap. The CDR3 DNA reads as TGTGCCAGCAGTGAAGTGGCGAACACCGGGGAGCTGTTTTTT. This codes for CASSEVANTGELFF.

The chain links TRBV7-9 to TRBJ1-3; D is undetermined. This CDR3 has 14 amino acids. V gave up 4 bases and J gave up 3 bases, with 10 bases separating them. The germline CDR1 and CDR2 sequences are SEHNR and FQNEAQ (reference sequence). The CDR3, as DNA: TGTGCCAGCAGCTCCGGGGTATTTGGAAACACCATATATTTT. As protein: CASSSGVFGNTIYF.

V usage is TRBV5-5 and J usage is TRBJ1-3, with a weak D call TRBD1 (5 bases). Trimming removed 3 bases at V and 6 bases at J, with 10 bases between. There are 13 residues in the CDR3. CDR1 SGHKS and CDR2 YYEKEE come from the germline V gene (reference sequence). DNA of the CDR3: TGTGCCAGCAGCTGGCAGGGCGCAAACACCATATATTTT. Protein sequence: CASSWQGANTIYF. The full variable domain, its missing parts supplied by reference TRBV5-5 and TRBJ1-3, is DAGVTQSPTHLIKTRGQQVTLRCSPISGHKSVSWYQQVLGQGPQFIFQYYEKEERGRGNFPDRFSARQFPNYSSELNVNALLLGDSALYLCASSWQGANTIYFGEGSWLTVV.

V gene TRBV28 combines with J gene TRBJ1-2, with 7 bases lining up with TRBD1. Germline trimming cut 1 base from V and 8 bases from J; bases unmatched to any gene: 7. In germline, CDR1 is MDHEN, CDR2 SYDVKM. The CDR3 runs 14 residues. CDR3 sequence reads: CASSLSTDRDGYTF. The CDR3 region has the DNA TGTGCCAGCAGTTTATCCACTGACAGGGACGGCTACACCTTC.

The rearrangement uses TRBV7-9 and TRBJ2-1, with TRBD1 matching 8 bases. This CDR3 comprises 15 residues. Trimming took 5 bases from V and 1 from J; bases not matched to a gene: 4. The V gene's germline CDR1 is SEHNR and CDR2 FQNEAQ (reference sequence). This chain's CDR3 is CASSEDRGSYNEQFF. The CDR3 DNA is TGTGCCAGCAGCGAAGACAGGGGATCCTACAATGAGCAGTTCTTC.

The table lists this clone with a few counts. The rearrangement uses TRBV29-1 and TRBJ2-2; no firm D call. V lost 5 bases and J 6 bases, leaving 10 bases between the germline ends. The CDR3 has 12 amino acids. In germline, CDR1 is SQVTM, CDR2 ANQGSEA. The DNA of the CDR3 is TGCAGCGTTACCCTAGGAGCCGGGGAGCTGTTTTTT. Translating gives CSVTLGAGELFF.

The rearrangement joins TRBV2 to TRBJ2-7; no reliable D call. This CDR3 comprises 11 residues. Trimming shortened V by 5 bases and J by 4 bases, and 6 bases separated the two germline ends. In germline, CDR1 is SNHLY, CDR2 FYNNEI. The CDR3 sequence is CASSTVYEQYF. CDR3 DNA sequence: TGTGCCAGCAGTACAGTGTACGAGCAGTACTTC.

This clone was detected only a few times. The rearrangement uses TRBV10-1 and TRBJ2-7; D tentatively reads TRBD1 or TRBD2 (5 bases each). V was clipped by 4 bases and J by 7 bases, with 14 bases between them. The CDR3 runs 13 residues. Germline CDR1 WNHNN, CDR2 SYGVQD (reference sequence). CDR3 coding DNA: TGCGCCAGCAGTGGTAACAGGCCGGGGGAGCAGTACTTC. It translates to CASSGNRPGEQYF.

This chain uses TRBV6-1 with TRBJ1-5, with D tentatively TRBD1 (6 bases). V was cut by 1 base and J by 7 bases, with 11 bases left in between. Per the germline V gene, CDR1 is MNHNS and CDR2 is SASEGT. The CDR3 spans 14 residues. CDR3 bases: TGTGCCAGCAGTGAAGAGACAGGTTTACAGCCCCAGCATTTT. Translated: CASSEETGLQPQHF.

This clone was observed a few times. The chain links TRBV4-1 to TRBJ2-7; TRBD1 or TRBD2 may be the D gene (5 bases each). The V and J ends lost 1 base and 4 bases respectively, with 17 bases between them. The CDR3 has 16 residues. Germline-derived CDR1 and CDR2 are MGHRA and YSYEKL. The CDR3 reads CASSQAVAGTSYEQYF. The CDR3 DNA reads TGCGCCAGCAGCCAAGCAGTCGCAGGGACGAGTTACGAGCAGTACTTC.

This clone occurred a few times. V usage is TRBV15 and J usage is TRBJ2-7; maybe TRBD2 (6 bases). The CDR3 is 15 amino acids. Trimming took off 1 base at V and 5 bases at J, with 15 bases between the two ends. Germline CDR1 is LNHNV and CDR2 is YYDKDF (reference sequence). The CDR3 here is CATSRGGFGSDEQYF. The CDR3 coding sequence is TGTGCCACCAGCAGAGGGGGGTTCGGGAGCGACGAGCAGTACTTC. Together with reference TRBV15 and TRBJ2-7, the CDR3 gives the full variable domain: DAMVIQNPRYQVTQFGKPVTLSCSQTLNHNVMYWYQQKSSQAPKLLFHYYDKDFNNEADTPDNFQSRRPNTSFCFLDIRSPGLGDTAMYLCATSRGGFGSDEQYFGPGTRLTVT.

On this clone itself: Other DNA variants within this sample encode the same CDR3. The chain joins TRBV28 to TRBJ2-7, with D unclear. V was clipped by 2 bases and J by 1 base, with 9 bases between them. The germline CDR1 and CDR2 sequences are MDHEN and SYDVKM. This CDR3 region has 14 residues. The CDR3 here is CASSLTGLSYEQYF. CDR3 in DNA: TGTGCCAGCAGTTTAACGGGCTTGTCCTACGAGCAGTACTTC.

CDR3 DNA: TGTGCCAGCAGCCCCCTGGCCCAGCGATCGGGGGAGCTGTTTTTT. Translated, it gives CASSPLAQRSGELFF. The chain has TRBV7-2 and TRBJ2-2; no reliable D call. Trimming took off 5 bases at V and 8 bases at J, with 18 bases between the two ends. The CDR3 has 15 residues. Germline-derived CDR1 and CDR2 are SGHTA and FQGNSA.

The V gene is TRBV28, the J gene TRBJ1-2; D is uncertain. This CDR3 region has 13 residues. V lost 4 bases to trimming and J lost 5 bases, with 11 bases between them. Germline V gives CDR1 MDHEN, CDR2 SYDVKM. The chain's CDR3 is CASSSYRGYGYTF. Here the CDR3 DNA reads TGTGCCAGCAGTTCCTACCGGGGATATGGCTACACCTTC.

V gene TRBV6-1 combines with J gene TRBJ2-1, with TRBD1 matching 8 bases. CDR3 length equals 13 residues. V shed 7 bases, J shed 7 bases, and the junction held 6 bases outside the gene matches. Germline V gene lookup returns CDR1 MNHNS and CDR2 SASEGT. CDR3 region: CASKGQGLNEQFF. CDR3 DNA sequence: TGTGCCAGCAAAGGACAGGGCTTAAATGAGCAGTTCTTC.

The CDR3 loop is CASTLDSAQAGYTF. Here the CDR3 DNA reads TGTGCCAGCACTTTGGACAGTGCCCAGGCTGGCTACACCTTC. The V and J genes are TRBV28 and TRBJ1-2; weak D call: TRBD1 (6 bases). The CDR3 covers 14 residues. Trimming removed 7 bases from V and 7 bases from J, with 19 bases in between. Germline CDR1 reads MDHEN; CDR2 reads SYDVKM.